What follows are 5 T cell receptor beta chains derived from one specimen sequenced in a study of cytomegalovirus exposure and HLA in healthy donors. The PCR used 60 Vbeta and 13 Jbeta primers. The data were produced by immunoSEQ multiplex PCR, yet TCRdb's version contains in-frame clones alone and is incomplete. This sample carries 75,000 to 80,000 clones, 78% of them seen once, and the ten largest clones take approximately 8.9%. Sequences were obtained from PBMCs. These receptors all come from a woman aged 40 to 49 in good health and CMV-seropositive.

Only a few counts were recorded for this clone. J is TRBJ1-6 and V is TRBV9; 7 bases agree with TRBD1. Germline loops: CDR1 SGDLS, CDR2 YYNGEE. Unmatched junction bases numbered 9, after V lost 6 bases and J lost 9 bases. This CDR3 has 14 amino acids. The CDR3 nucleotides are TGTGCCAGCAACGAGGGGCAGGGGGGTTCACCCCTCCACTTT. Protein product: CASNEGQGGSPLHF. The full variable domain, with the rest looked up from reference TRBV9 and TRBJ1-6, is DSGVTQTPKHLITATGQRVTLRCSPRSGDLSVYWYQQSLDQGLQFLIQYYNGEERAKGNILERFSAQQFPDLHSELNLSSLELGDSALYFCASNEGQGGSPLHFGNGTRLTVT.

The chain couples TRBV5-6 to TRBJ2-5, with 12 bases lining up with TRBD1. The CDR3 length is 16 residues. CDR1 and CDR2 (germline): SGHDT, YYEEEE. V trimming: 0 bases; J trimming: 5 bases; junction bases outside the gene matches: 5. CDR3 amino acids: CASSLVGTGGTETQYF. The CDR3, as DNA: TGTGCCAGCAGCTTGGTTGGGACAGGGGGCACGGAGACCCAGTACTTC.

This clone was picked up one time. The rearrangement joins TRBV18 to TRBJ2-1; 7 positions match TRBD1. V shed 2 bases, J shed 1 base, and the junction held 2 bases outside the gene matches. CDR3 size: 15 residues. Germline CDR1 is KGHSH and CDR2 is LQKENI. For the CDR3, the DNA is TGTGCCAGCTCACCAGGACAGGAGTCCTACAATGAGCAGTTCTTC. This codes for CASSPGQESYNEQFF. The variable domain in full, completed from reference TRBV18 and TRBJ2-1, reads NAGVMQNPRHLVRRRGQEARLRCSPMKGHSHVYWYRQLPEEGLKFMVYLQKENIIDESGMPKERFSAEFPKEGPSILRIQQVVRGDSAAYFCASSPGQESYNEQFFGPGTRLTVL.

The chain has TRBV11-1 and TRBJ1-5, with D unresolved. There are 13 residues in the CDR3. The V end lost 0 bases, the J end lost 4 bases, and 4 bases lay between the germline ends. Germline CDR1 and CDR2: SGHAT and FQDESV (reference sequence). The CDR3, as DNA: TGTGCCAGCAGCTTAGCGGAGAATCAGCCCCAGCATTTT. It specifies CASSLAENQPQHF.

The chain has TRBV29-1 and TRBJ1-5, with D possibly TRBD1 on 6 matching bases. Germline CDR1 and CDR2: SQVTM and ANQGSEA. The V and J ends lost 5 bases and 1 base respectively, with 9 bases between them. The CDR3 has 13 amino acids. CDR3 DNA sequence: TGCAGCGTTAAAACAGGGAGCAATCAGCCCCAGCATTTT. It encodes CSVKTGSNQPQHF.